Listed below are T cell receptor delta chains from one sample, sequenced in a study of gammadelta T cells in human blood. TCRdb re-processed the RT-PCR reads using CATT. The table lists more than 1,000 delta-chain clones, roughly 1.5% of them singletons. Sequencing was performed on non-Vgamma9Vdelta2 gamma-delta T cells from adult blood. The receptors shown here come from a human donor. Each CDR3 is given with its conserved first and last residue. Each record gives: D gene, V gene, J gene, clone size, CDR3 protein, CDR3 DNA. A D gene is named only where the DNA matches it firmly. Only some rows state a clone size, as once, few, many or a class for expanded clones.

TRDD3	TRDV1	TRDJ1	large	CALGEGGLATGWGYMESRAYTDKLIF	TGTGCTCTTGGGGAAGGGGGACTTGCTACGGGCTGGGGATATATGGAGAGTAGGGCGTACACCGATAAACTCATCTTT
TRDD3	TRDV1	TRDJ1	large	CALGDVKKAGGYEYTDKLIF	TGTGCTCTTGGGGACGTTAAAAAAGCTGGGGGATACGAGTACACCGATAAACTCATCTTT
.	TRDV1	TRDJ1	medium-sized	CALGETEASYTDKLIF	TGTGCTCTTGGGGAAACGGAAGCCTCTTACACCGATAAACTCATCTTT
TRDD3	TRDV1	TRDJ4	large	CALGEPGLGGYGSARPLIF	TGTGCTCTTGGGGAACCGGGGTTGGGGGGATACGGATCGGCCAGACCCCTGATCTTT
.	TRAV29/DV5	TRDJ1	.	CSVLLCSKPSTGPGADKLIF	.
TRDD3	TRDV1	TRDJ1	large	CALGPRVRPYWGIRQPTDKLIF	TGTGCTCTTGGGCCTAGGGTGAGGCCGTACTGGGGGATACGCCAGCCCACCGATAAACTCATCTTT
.	TRDV1	TRDJ1	medium-sized	CALGAPSSYLNPGGPPYTDKLIF	TGTGCTCTTGGGGCCCCCTCTTCCTACCTAAATCCTGGGGGACCCCCATACACCGATAAACTCATCTTT
.	TRDV1	TRDJ1	medium-sized	CALGELANMRMAFSRTTPHTDKLIF	TGTGCTCTTGGGGAACTCGCCAATATGAGAATGGCCTTCTCCCGTACCACTCCACACACCGATAAACTCATCTTT
TRDD3	TRDV1	TRDJ1	medium-sized	CALGEFSLVGDTADKLIF	TGTGCTCTTGGGGAATTTTCCTTAGTGGGGGATACAGCCGATAAACTCATCTTT
TRDD3	TRDV1	TRDJ1	medium-sized	CALGDFLGRRGIYTDKLIF	TGTGCTCTTGGGGATTTTTTGGGCCGCCGGGGGATCTACACCGATAAACTCATCTTT
TRDD3	TRAV29/DV5	TRDJ1	large	CAARKPTGNYWGIQSGPPDKLIF	TGTGCAGCAAGGAAGCCTACGGGGAATTACTGGGGGATACAGTCAGGCCCTCCCGATAAACTCATCTTT
.	TRAV29/DV5	TRDJ1	large	CAATGGPGILGDTDKLIF	TGTGCAGCAACCGGCGGTCCCGGTATACTCGGGGACACCGATAAACTCATCTTT
TRDD3	TRDV1	TRDJ1	large	CALGEKGVFPPTGGYLTDKLIF	TGTGCTCTTGGGGAAAAAGGGGTTTTCCCTCCTACTGGGGGATATCTGACCGATAAACTCATCTTT
TRDD3	TRDV2	TRDJ2	few	CACDVLGDTAQLFF	TGTGCCTGTGACGTACTGGGGGATACAGCACAACTCTTCTTT
TRDD3	TRDV1	TRDJ2	large	CALGELVASRYYLGDQPHLTAQLFF	TGTGCTCTTGGGGAACTAGTGGCTTCCAGGTATTATTTGGGGGACCAACCCCATTTGACAGCACAACTCTTCTTT
TRDD3	TRDV1	TRDJ1	medium-sized	CALGDPGTGDSYTDKLIF	TGTGCTCTTGGGGACCCGGGTACTGGGGATTCGTACACCGATAAACTCATCTTT
TRDD3	TRDV3	TRDJ3	large	CAFSSSTGGYGVRRTSSWDTRQMFF	TGTGCCTTTTCTTCCTCCACTGGGGGATACGGAGTACGCCGGACAAGCTCCTGGGACACCCGACAGATGTTTTTC
.	TRAV29/DV5	TRDJ1	.	CSVLLCSHGKRGAGGYTDKLIF	.
TRDD3	TRDV1	TRDJ2	large	CALGELRPLLMGAVLGDTVFLTAQLFF	TGTGCTCTTGGGGAACTAAGGCCCCTACTTATGGGTGCTGTACTGGGGGATACGGTTTTTTTGACAGCACAACTCTTCTTT
TRDD3	TRDV1	TRDJ1	large	CALGEVAGPFRGQGWGIRCYTDKLIF	TGTGCTCTTGGGGAAGTTGCGGGCCCTTTTCGCGGCCAGGGCTGGGGGATACGCTGCTACACCGATAAACTCATCTTT
TRDD3	TRDV1	TRDJ1	large	CALGEGQRTGGQRKLIF	TGTGCTCTTGGGGAAGGGCAGCGTACTGGGGGACAACGTAAACTCATCTTT
TRDD3	TRDV3	TRDJ1	large	CAFRSDWGDTDKLIF	TGTGCCTTTAGATCTGACTGGGGGGACACCGATAAACTCATCTTT
.	TRDV1	TRDJ1	large	CALGERANDYSHPRGPAESYTDKLIF	TGTGCTCTTGGGGAACGGGCAAACGACTACTCTCATCCTCGTGGCCCGGCAGAGTCGTACACCGATAAACTCATCTTT
TRDD3	TRDV3	TRDJ1	large	CALAYWGSPDKLIF	TGTGCCCTAGCCTACTGGGGGAGTCCCGATAAACTCATCTTT
.	TRAV29/DV5	TRDJ1	large	CAAVEGKSYTDKLIF	TGTGCAGCAGTCGAGGGTAAGTCCTACACCGATAAACTCATCTTT
TRDD3	TRDV2	TRDJ1	large	CACDPVLGDTRTDKLIF	TGTGCCTGTGATCCCGTACTGGGGGATACGCGTACCGATAAACTCATCTTT
TRDD3	TRDV1	TRDJ1	large	CALGELWDRTGGTGGKLIF	TGTGCTCTTGGGGAACTCTGGGACCGTACTGGGGGAACTGGCGGGAAACTCATCTTT
TRDD3	TRDV1	TRDJ1	medium-sized	CALGDLTHRDYWGIYTDKLIF	TGTGCTCTTGGGGATCTCACCCATAGGGACTACTGGGGGATATATACCGATAAACTCATCTTT
TRDD3	TRDV3	TRDJ1	large	CAFSLPSILLRVLGEDAPGTDKLIF	TGTGCCTTTAGCCTTCCTTCCATACTACTCCGGGTACTGGGGGAAGACGCCCCGGGCACCGATAAACTCATCTTT
TRDD3	TRAV29/DV5	TRDJ1	medium-sized	CAASASLSSPELGGGTDKLIF	TGTGCAGCAAGCGCGTCTTTATCTTCCCCCGAGCTGGGGGGAGGGACCGATAAACTCATCTTT
TRDD3	TRDV1	TRDJ1	large	CALGEFFLRTGGSDKLIF	TGTGCTCTTGGGGAGTTCTTCCTACGTACTGGGGGATCCGATAAACTCATCTTT
TRDD3	TRAV29/DV5	TRDJ1	large	CAASARGDTYTDKLIF	TGTGCAGCAAGCGCGCGGGGGGATACATACACCGATAAACTCATCTTT
.	TRDV3	TRDJ1	few	CAFVIFRRSADKLIF	TGTGCCTTTGTAATCTTCCGCCGGAGTGCCGATAAACTCATCTTT
.	TRDV3	TRDJ4	.	CASPGFPTRGILGPARPLIF	TGTGCCTCCCCGGGGTTTCCTACTCGGGGGATATTGGGACCCGCCAGACCCCTGATCTTT
TRDD3	TRDV1	TRDJ3	few	CALGELWGIQRRSWDTRQMFF	TGTGCTCTTGGGGAACTCTGGGGGATACAGAGAAGGTCCTGGGACACCCGACAGATGTTTTTC
TRDD3	TRDV1	TRDJ1	.	CALGAVPPTGDTVHKLIF	TGTGCTCTTGGGGCCGTTCCCCCTACGGGGGATACGGTACATAAACTCATCTTT
.	TRAV29/DV5	TRDJ1	medium-sized	CAASLRPGDHLTDKLIF	TGTGCAGCAAGCTTGAGGCCGGGGGACCACTTGACCGATAAACTCATCTTT
TRDD3	TRDV1	TRDJ1	medium-sized	CALGATYWGDATDKLIF	TGTGCTCTTGGGGCAACCTACTGGGGGGATGCTACCGATAAACTCATCTTT
TRDD3	TRDV1	TRDJ1	medium-sized	CALGEWPSYSRIDWGVPTGDKLIF	TGTGCTCTTGGGGAGTGGCCCTCTTATAGTCGGATTGACTGGGGGGTACCAACAGGCGATAAACTCATCTTT
TRDD2	TRDV1	TRDJ1	medium-sized	CALGEAFLPMGWGFRHITTNRDKLIF	TGTGCTCTTGGGGAGGCCTTCCTACCCATGGGTTGGGGATTTAGACATATTACCACCAACCGGGATAAACTCATCTTT
TRDD3	TRAV29/DV5	TRDJ1	large	CAASAKALGVHYTDKLIF	TGTGCAGCAAGCGCGAAAGCTCTGGGGGTCCACTACACCGATAAACTCATCTTT
.	TRDV3	TRDJ1	medium-sized	CAFRGFLRKLKRLLGDLSKGPTDKLIF	TGTGCCTTTAGGGGCTTCCTACGAAAACTCAAGCGGTTACTGGGGGACTTATCGAAGGGCCCTACCGATAAACTCATCTTT
TRDD3	TRDV1	TRDJ1	large	CALGEEWTSRTGGLYTDKLIF	TGTGCTCTTGGGGAAGAATGGACTTCACGTACTGGGGGTTTGTACACCGATAAACTCATCTTT
.	TRDV1	TRDJ1	medium-sized	CALFAPASKFLSPPGLPDKLIF	TGTGCTCTTTTCGCCCCCGCTTCCAAATTCCTCTCCCCTCCGGGACTCCCCGATAAACTCATCTTT
.	TRDV1	TRDJ1	medium-sized	CALGVHPGVIKYTDKLIF	TGTGCTCTTGGGGTCCACCCGGGGGTCATAAAGTACACCGATAAACTCATCTTT